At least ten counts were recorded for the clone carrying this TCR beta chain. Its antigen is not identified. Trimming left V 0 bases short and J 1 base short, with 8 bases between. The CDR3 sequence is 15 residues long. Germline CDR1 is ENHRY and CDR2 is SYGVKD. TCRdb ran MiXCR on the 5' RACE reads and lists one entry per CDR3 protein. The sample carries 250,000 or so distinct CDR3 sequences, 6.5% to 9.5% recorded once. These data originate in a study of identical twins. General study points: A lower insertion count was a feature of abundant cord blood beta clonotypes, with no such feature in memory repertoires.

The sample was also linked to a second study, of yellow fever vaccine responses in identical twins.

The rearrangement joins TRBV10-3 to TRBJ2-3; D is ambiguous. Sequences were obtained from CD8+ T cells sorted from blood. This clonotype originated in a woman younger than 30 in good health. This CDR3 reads CAISESPSGTDTQYF. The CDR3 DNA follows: TGTGCCATCAGTGAGTCCCCATCGGGCACAGATACGCAGTATTTT.